The text below deals with one TCR beta chain. Its antigen is unidentified. This entry is derived from a study of CD8+CD57+ T cells in acquired aplastic anemia. Study-level results: Patients and controls had in common around 29 CD8+ CDR3 sequences.

Patients chosen for sequencing had CD8+CD57+ cells that had expanded, as shown by flow cytometry. Investigators profiled TCR beta VDJ and CDR3 from genomic DNA template. TCRdb processed the reads anew with MiXCR; each CDR3 protein has one entry. The table lists just over 150,000 distinct CDR3 sequences, roughly 48% of them singletons, with 25% to 40% in the top ten. The clonotype was recovered from a human donor with aplastic anemia. The sample comprised sorted CD4+, CD8+, or CD8+CD57+ T cells (not recorded which) from PBMCs.

The CDR3 sequence: CASRRGGRSSEQYF. CDR3 DNA: TGCGCCAGCAGGCGCGGGGGCCGTTCGTCCGAGCAGTACTTC. This chain connects TRBV10-2 to TRBJ2-7, with D possibly matching TRBD2 (7 bases). The CDR3 contains 14 residues. Per germline, CDR1 WSHSY and CDR2 SAAADI. The V end lost 6 bases, the J end lost 6 bases, and 18 bases lay between the germline ends.